These 27 T cell receptor beta chains came from one sample sequenced in a study of cytomegalovirus exposure and HLA in healthy donors (dated by TCRdb to the late 2010s). The library was obtained by the immunoSEQ multiplex PCR assay. A mixture of 60 forward primers for TCR Vbeta segments and 13 reverse primers for TCR Jbeta segments was used in the multiplex PCR. Not all clones reach the TCRdb copy of this immuneACCESS table, which keeps in-frame sequences only. Checked studies attribute under half of the gap to unresolved V genes and leave the rest unexplained. The sample table shows 150,000 to 200,000 clones, and 68% are seen once. Approximately 1.5% of the sample is taken by the ten largest. Sequenced input: PBMCs. The receptors were gathered from a man aged 45 to 65 in good health and CMV-seronegative.

The chain joins TRBV12-5 to TRBJ2-7; 11 bases agree with TRBD1. J lost 3 bases, V lost 3 bases, and 1 base had no gene match. The CDR3 runs 14 residues. CDR1 and CDR2 (germline): LGHNT, FRNRAP. The CDR3 sequence: CASGFGTGGYEQYF. Here the CDR3 DNA reads TGTGCTAGTGGTTTCGGGACAGGGGGCTACGAGCAGTACTTC.

The rearrangement uses TRBV27 and TRBJ1-1, with TRBD1 matching 7 bases. Unmatched junction bases numbered 16, after V lost 5 bases and J lost 4 bases. The CDR3 is 17 amino acids. The germline V gene has CDR1 MNHEY and CDR2 SMNVEV (reference sequence). The CDR3 DNA sequence: TGTGCCAGCAGTCTGACAGGGATGAAATCAAGCACCACTGAAGCTTTCTTT. The encoded protein is CASSLTGMKSSTTEAFF.

This chain uses TRBV6-5 with TRBJ1-2, with D perhaps matching TRBD1 (6 bases). Trimming removed 6 bases at V and 2 bases at J, with 13 bases between. Germline V gives CDR1 MNHEY, CDR2 SVGAGI. The CDR3 contains 14 residues. CDR3 region: CASRRNRENYGYTF. The CDR3 bases are TGTGCCAGCAGACGCAACAGGGAAAACTATGGCTACACCTTC.

V gene TRBV6-1 combines with J gene TRBJ1-1; TRBD1 is a possible D gene (6 bases). There are 13 residues in the CDR3. The germline V gene has CDR1 MNHNS and CDR2 SASEGT. The V end was cut by 5 bases, the J end by 4 bases, with 11 bases between. The CDR3 nucleotides are TGTGCCAGCAGTAACCAGGGGTTCACTGAAGCTTTCTTT. Protein sequence: CASSNQGFTEAFF.

The V gene is TRBV13, the J gene TRBJ2-1; tentatively, D is TRBD1 (6 bases). The CDR3 consists of 16 residues. The germline CDR1 and CDR2 sequences are PRHDT and FYEKMQ (reference sequence). V was pared by 1 base and J by 4 bases, with 14 bases between. The CDR3 nucleotides read TGTGCCAGCAGCTTAGTAACAGGGCTAAATTACAATGAGCAGTTCTTC. Protein sequence: CASSLVTGLNYNEQFF.

The chain links TRBV6-1 to TRBJ2-4; possibly TRBD2 for D (5 bases). The CDR3 consists of 15 residues. Germline CDR1 and CDR2: MNHNS and SASEGT. The V gene lost 7 bases and the J gene lost 0 bases, with 13 bases spanning the gap. The DNA for the CDR3 is TGTGCCAGCATCGGACTGTCAATAGCCAAAAACATTCAGTACTTC. Translated: CASIGLSIAKNIQYF.

V usage is TRBV4-2 and J usage is TRBJ2-4; 9 bases agree with TRBD1. This CDR3 has 16 amino acids. Looked up from germline, CDR1 is LGHNA and CDR2 is YNFKEQ. V lost 1 base to trimming and J lost 1 base; unmatched junction nucleotides: 2. The CDR3 region is CASSQGQGGAKNIQYF. In nucleotides, the CDR3 is TGTGCCAGCAGCCAAGGACAGGGGGGTGCCAAAAACATTCAGTACTTC.

This chain connects TRBV11-3 to TRBJ2-7; tentatively, D is TRBD2 (6 bases). The CDR3 runs to 14 residues. Germline V gene data show CDR1 as SGHNT and CDR2 as YENEEA. V lost 2 bases and J 3 bases, leaving 11 bases between the germline ends. Here the CDR3 DNA reads TGTGCCAGCAGCTTATGGCGGGGCAACTACGAGCAGTACTTC. Residues: CASSLWRGNYEQYF. Complete variable domain (other parts from reference TRBV11-3 and TRBJ2-7): EAGVVQSPRYKIIEKKQPVAFWCNPISGHNTLYWYLQNLGQGPELLIRYENEEAVDDSQLPKDRFSAERLKGVDSTLKIQPAELGDSAVYLCASSLWRGNYEQYFGPGTRLTVT.

The chain links TRBV18 to TRBJ2-3; the match to TRBD1 covers 7 bases. This CDR3 contains 15 residues. Germline assignment: CDR1 KGHSH and CDR2 LQKENI. V lost 2 bases, J lost 2 bases, and 4 bases stayed unmatched. The CDR3 DNA reads TGTGCCAGCTCACCAAGGGGGCTGATCACAGATACGCAGTATTTT. Encoded protein: CASSPRGLITDTQYF.

V and J are TRBV10-2 and TRBJ1-3; 7 bases fit TRBD1. Unmatched junction bases numbered 11, after V lost 6 bases and J lost 0 bases. The CDR3 is made up of 17 amino acids. The germline V gene has CDR1 WSHSY and CDR2 SAAADI. The CDR3 DNA is TGCGCCAGCAGCGACCGGACAGGTTATATCTCTGGAAACACCATATATTTT. This translates into CASSDRTGYISGNTIYF.

The rearrangement joins TRBV19 to TRBJ1-5, with D tentatively TRBD1 (6 bases). V gave up 2 bases and J gave up 3 bases, with 8 bases separating them. The CDR3 runs to 14 residues. CDR1 is LNHDA and CDR2 is SQIVND in the germline V gene (reference sequence). CDR3 DNA: TGTGCCAGTAGTATACAGGGGAACAATCAGCCCCAGCATTTT. Translation gives CASSIQGNNQPQHF. Full variable domain (missing parts from reference TRBV19 and TRBJ1-5): DGGITQSPKYLFRKEGQNVTLSCEQNLNHDAMYWYRQDPGQGLRLIYYSQIVNDFQKGDIAEGYSVSREKKESFPLTVTSAQKNPTAFYLCASSIQGNNQPQHFGDGTRLSIL.

The chain employs TRBV5-1 and TRBJ2-2, with 9 bases matching TRBD1. Germline CDR1 reads SGHRS; CDR2 reads YFSETQ. Germline trimming cut 1 base from V and 4 bases from J; bases unmatched to any gene: 5. The CDR3 length is 16 residues. CDR3 nucleotide sequence: TGCGCCAGCAGCTTGATCGGGACAGGGACCACCGGGGAGCTGTTTTTT. This encodes CASSLIGTGTTGELFF.

This chain uses TRBV25-1 with TRBJ2-1, with 7 nucleotides matching TRBD1. The V gene's germline CDR1 is MGHDK and CDR2 SYGVNS. V trimming: 1 base; J trimming: 8 bases; junction bases outside the gene matches: 11. CDR3 length: 16 amino acids. CDR3 protein: CASSEFSWTGQDEQFF. As DNA, the CDR3 is TGTGCCAGCAGTGAATTTAGTTGGACAGGACAAGATGAGCAGTTCTTC. The full variable domain, with the rest looked up from reference TRBV25-1 and TRBJ2-1, is EADIYQTPRYLVIGTGKKITLECSQTMGHDKMYWYQQDPGMELHLIHYSYGVNSTEKGDLSSESTVSRIRTEHFPLTLESARPSHTSQYLCASSEFSWTGQDEQFFGPGTRLTVL.

V and J are TRBV2 and TRBJ1-5; 11 bases are shared with TRBD1. V lost 5 bases and J lost 4; bases outside the gene matches: 1. Germline V gene sequence: CDR1 SNHLY, CDR2 FYNNEI. The CDR3 is made up of 14 amino acids. CDR3 nucleotide sequence: TGTGCCAGCAGTCGGGACAGGGGGAATCAGCCCCAGCATTTT. This sequence encodes CASSRDRGNQPQHF.

The J gene is TRBJ2-1, the V gene TRBV5-1; D ambiguous. The germline CDR1 and CDR2 sequences are SGHRS and YFSETQ. The CDR3 has 13 amino acids. Trimming shortened V by 0 bases and J by 5 bases, and 6 bases separated the two germline ends. The CDR3 protein is CASSLVSDNEQFF. The CDR3, as DNA: TGCGCCAGCAGCTTGGTGTCCGACAATGAGCAGTTCTTC.

The V gene is TRBV28, the J gene TRBJ2-1, with unresolved D. Trimming left V 2 bases short and J 8 bases short, with 13 bases between. Per germline, CDR1 MDHEN and CDR2 SYDVKM. This CDR3 region has 14 residues. The CDR3 nucleotides read TGTGCCAGCAGTTTACCCCAGGTGAGACATGAGCAGTTCTTC. Encoded protein: CASSLPQVRHEQFF.

The chain recombines TRBV6-1 with TRBJ2-7, with D possibly being TRBD2 (5 bases). This CDR3 has 15 amino acids. Germline-derived CDR1 and CDR2 are MNHNS and SASEGT. V was cut by 2 bases and J by 1 base, with 12 bases left in between. CDR3 in amino acids: CASSEWASPSYEQYF. The CDR3 DNA reads as TGTGCCAGCAGTGAATGGGCTAGCCCTTCCTACGAGCAGTACTTC.

As to this clone: At one end, the junction sequence differs from germline, possibly due to a read error. V gene TRBV7-9 combines with J gene TRBJ1-5; D gene uncertain. Germline V CDR1 and CDR2: SEHNR, FQNEAQ (reference sequence). The CDR3 runs to 15 residues. For the CDR3, the DNA is TGTGCCAGCAGCCCCTTCGAGGGCAGCAGTCAGCCCCAGCATTTT. Translating gives CASSPFEGSSQPQHF.

This sequence joins TRBV7-2 and TRBJ1-2; tentatively, D is TRBD1 (5 bases). The CDR3 has 15 amino acids. Trimming left V 0 bases short and J 2 bases short, with 10 bases between. Germline CDR1 SGHTA, CDR2 FQGNSA. The CDR3 spells CASSLAARGNYGYTF. The DNA of the CDR3 is TGTGCCAGCAGCTTAGCTGCGCGGGGCAACTATGGCTACACCTTC.

The chain has TRBV5-4 and TRBJ1-5, with D tentatively TRBD1 (6 bases). Trimming pared 7 bases from V and 3 bases from J, leaving 14 bases between. This CDR3 comprises 14 residues. Germline CDR1 is SGHNT and CDR2 is YYREEE (reference sequence). For the CDR3, the DNA is TGTGCCAGCGGCAGGGGTCCCACCAATCAGCCCCAGCATTTT. Amino acid sequence: CASGRGPTNQPQHF.

This clone was observed a handful of times. The V and J genes are TRBV10-1 and TRBJ2-7, with TRBD2 identical over 9 bases. The CDR3 length is 16 residues. V lost 5 bases to trimming and J lost 2 bases; unmatched junction nucleotides: 10. In germline, CDR1 is WNHNN, CDR2 SYGVQD (reference sequence). Written as DNA, the CDR3 is TGCGCCAGCAGTCCGAATGTAGCGGGGGCTCCCTACGAGCAGTACTTC. Translation: CASSPNVAGAPYEQYF.

The V and J genes are TRBV9 and TRBJ1-2; the D is unclear. Germline V CDR1 and CDR2: SGDLS, YYNGEE. V lost 0 bases and J lost 2, with 14 bases in between. CDR3 length: 16 residues. The CDR3 DNA is TGTGCCAGCAGCGTAGAAGGTGGGCCGACCAACTATGGCTACACCTTC. Translated, it gives CASSVEGGPTNYGYTF. The whole variable domain, remainder taken from reference TRBV9 and TRBJ1-2, is DSGVTQTPKHLITATGQRVTLRCSPRSGDLSVYWYQQSLDQGLQFLIQYYNGEERAKGNILERFSAQQFPDLHSELNLSSLELGDSALYFCASSVEGGPTNYGYTFGSGTRLTVV.

V gene TRBV7-9 combines with J gene TRBJ1-5, with a possible D match to TRBD1 (5 bases). Germline CDR1 and CDR2: SEHNR and FQNEAQ (reference sequence). Trimming removed 5 bases at V and 2 bases at J, with 13 bases between. The length of the CDR3 is 15 residues. CDR3 amino acids: CASSPDGGGNQPQHF. The DNA for the CDR3 is TGTGCCAGCAGCCCGGACGGGGGTGGCAATCAGCCCCAGCATTTT.

The chain uses TRBV6-5 and TRBJ1-2; 9 positions match TRBD1. The CDR3 has 14 amino acids. V lost 7 bases and J lost 4; bases outside the gene matches: 7. The germline V gene encodes CDR1 MNHEY and CDR2 SVGAGI. In nucleotides, the CDR3 is TGTGCCAGCACAAGACAGGGGGGAGCCTATGGCTACACCTTC. Protein: CASTRQGGAYGYTF.

This chain links TRBV28 with TRBJ1-2, with 10 bases fitting TRBD1. The CDR3 has 15 residues. Per the germline V gene, CDR1 is MDHEN and CDR2 is SYDVKM. The junction had 4 bases not matched to a gene; V was cut back by 3 bases and J by 3 bases. CDR3 nucleotides: TGTGCCAGCAGTTTCCCCGGGACAGGGGACTATGGCTACACCTTC. It is translated as CASSFPGTGDYGYTF.

The chain has TRBV19 and TRBJ2-5; perhaps TRBD1 as D (5 bases). The length of the CDR3 is 14 residues. Germline assignment: CDR1 LNHDA and CDR2 SQIVND (reference sequence). V was shortened by 6 bases and J by 5 bases, with 16 bases between the two germline ends. In nucleotides, the CDR3 is TGTGCCAGTAGGTCGGCAGGGCGTACGGAGACCCAGTACTTC. Its protein product is CASRSAGRTETQYF.

The chain has TRBV5-1 and TRBJ2-7; 9 bases agree with TRBD1. Germline lookup yields CDR1 SGHRS and CDR2 YFSETQ. The CDR3 runs 14 residues. The V segment lost 4 bases and the J segment 2 bases; nucleotides outside the gene matches: 4. This CDR3 reads CASSGTGGPYEQYF. DNA of the CDR3: TGCGCCAGCAGCGGAACAGGGGGCCCCTACGAGCAGTACTTC.